This TCR beta chain comes out of a study of cytomegalovirus exposure and HLA in healthy donors. Primers included in the PCR were 60 Vbeta and 13 Jbeta primers. The repertoire was sequenced with immunoSEQ multiplex PCR; TCRdb's copy has only in-frame clones and lacks some. The sample has around 200,000 clones, approximately 79% seen once. Germline values: CDR1 SGHVS, CDR2 FNYEAQ. The germline V and J ends were trimmed by 3 bases and 4 bases, with 7 bases remaining between them. CDR3 length: 13 residues. The chain couples TRBV7-6 to TRBJ1-5; D ambiguous. Source material: PBMCs. This receptor was obtained from a woman under 40 in good health and CMV-seropositive. The DNA of the CDR3 is TGTGCCAGCAGCTTTGGTACAAATCAGCCCCAGCATTTT. This sequence encodes CASSFGTNQPQHF.